The next 2 T cell receptor beta chains were all read from a single sample in a study of T cell responses to AZD1222 COVID-19 vaccine. Profiling relied on immunoSEQ multiplex PCR, and the TCRdb table lists in-frame clones only, not all of them. This table holds roughly 120,000 clones, about 89% found once. Sample: peripheral blood, taken on day 0 of AZD1222 vaccination. The source is an adult in good health.

This clone was detected only once. This chain connects TRBV19 to TRBJ1-2, with 7 bases lining up with TRBD1. The CDR3 is made up of 16 amino acids. After removal of 5 bases from V and 4 bases from J, the junction contained 13 bases not matched to a gene. Germline lookup yields CDR1 LNHDA and CDR2 SQIVND (reference sequence). The DNA of the CDR3 is TGTGCCAGTAGTGACACACAGGGGCGCGCGAGCTATGGCTACACCTTC. The encoded protein is CASSDTQGRASYGYTF.

This chain uses TRBV6-4 with TRBJ1-4, with D uncertain. V lost 6 bases and J 5 bases, leaving 10 bases between the germline ends. Germline V gene data show CDR1 as MRHNA and CDR2 as SNTAGT. CDR3 length equals 13 residues. The CDR3 DNA is TGTGCCAGCAGCCTGGAAGTCAATGAAAAACTGTTTTTT. Its protein product is CASSLEVNEKLFF.